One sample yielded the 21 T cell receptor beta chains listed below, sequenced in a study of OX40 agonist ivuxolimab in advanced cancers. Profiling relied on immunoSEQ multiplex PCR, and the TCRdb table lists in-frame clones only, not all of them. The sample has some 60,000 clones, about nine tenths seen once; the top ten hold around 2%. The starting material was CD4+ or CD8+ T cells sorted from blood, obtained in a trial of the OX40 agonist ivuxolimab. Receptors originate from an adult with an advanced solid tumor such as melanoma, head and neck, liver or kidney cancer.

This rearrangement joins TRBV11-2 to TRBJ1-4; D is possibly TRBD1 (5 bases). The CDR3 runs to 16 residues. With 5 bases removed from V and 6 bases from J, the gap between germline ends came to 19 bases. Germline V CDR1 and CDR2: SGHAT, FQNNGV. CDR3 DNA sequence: TGTGCCAGCAGCCTAGGGACTACAACTCTCTATGAAAAACTGTTTTTT. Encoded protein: CASSLGTTTLYEKLFF.

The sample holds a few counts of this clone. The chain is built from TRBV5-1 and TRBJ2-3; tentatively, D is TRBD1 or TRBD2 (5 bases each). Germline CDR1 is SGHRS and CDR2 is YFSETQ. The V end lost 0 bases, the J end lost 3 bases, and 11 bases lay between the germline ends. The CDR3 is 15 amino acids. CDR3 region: CASSLVGDWTDTQYF. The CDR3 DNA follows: TGCGCCAGCAGCTTGGTGGGGGATTGGACAGATACGCAGTATTTT.

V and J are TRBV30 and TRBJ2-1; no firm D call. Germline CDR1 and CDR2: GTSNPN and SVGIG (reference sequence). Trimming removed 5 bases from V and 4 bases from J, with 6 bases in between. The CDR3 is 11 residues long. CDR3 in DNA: TGTGCCTGGTCGCGGTACAATGAGCAGTTCTTC. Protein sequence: CAWSRYNEQFF.

CDR3 amino acids: CASSVRRGGQPQHF. The CDR3 bases are TGTGCCAGCAGTGTGAGGAGGGGAGGACAGCCCCAGCATTTT. This chain links TRBV2 with TRBJ1-5, with a weak D call TRBD1 (5 bases). The CDR3 spans 14 residues. Trimming took off 4 bases at V and 7 bases at J, with 14 bases between the two ends. The germline V gene encodes CDR1 SNHLY and CDR2 FYNNEI.

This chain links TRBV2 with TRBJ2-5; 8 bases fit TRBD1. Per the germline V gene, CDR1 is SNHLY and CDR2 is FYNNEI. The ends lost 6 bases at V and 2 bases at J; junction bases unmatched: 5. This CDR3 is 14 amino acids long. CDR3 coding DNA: TGTGCCAGCAGGGGGACAGGCCCACAAGAGACCCAGTACTTC. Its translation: CASRGTGPQETQYF. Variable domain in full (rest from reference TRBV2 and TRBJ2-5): EPEVTQTPSHQVTQMGQEVILRCVPISNHLYFYWYRQILGQKVEFLVSFYNNEISEKSEIFDDQFSVERPDGSNFTLKIRSTKLEDSAMYFCASRGTGPQETQYFGPGTRLLVL.

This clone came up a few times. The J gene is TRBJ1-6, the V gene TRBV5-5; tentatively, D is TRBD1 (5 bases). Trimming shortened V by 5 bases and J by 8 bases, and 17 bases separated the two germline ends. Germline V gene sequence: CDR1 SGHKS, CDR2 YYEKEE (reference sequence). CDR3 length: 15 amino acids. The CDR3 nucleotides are TGTGCCAGCAGTTTGTTGGGCAGGGTGGATTCACCCCTCCACTTT. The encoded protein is CASSLLGRVDSPLHF.

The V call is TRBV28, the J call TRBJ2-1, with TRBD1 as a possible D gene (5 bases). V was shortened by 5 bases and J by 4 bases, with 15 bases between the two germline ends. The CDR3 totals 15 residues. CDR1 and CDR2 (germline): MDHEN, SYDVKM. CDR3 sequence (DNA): TGTGCCAGCAGTCTAGACAGAGCCCTATACAATGAGCAGTTCTTC. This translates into CASSLDRALYNEQFF.

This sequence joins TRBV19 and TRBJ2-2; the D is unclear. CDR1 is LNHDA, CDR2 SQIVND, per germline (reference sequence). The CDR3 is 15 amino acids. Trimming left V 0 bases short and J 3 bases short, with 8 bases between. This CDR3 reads CASSIEGPYTGELFF. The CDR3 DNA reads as TGTGCCAGTAGTATAGAGGGCCCGTACACCGGGGAGCTGTTTTTT.

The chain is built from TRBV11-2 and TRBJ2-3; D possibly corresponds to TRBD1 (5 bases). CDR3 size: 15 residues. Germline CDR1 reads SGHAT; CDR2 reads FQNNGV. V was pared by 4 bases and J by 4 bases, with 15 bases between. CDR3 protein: CASSWGILIADTQYF. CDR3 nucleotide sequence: TGTGCCAGCAGCTGGGGCATTTTAATTGCAGATACGCAGTATTTT.

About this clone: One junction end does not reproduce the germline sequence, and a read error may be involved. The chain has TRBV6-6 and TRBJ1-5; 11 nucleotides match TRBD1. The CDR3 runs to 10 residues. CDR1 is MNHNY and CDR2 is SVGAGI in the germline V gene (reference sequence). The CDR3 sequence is CASGDRGISF. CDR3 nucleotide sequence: TGTGCCAGCGGGGACAGGGGGATTTCGTTT.

The CDR3 sequence is CASSDRGADTQYF. CDR3 in DNA: TGTGCCAGCAGTGACAGGGGGGCAGATACGCAGTATTTT. This chain connects TRBV6-4 to TRBJ2-3, with D tentatively TRBD1 or TRBD2 (6 bases each). Germline CDR1 MRHNA, CDR2 SNTAGT. The CDR3 runs 13 residues. Between the trimmed V and J ends, which lost 2 bases and 4 bases, there was a span of 7 bases.

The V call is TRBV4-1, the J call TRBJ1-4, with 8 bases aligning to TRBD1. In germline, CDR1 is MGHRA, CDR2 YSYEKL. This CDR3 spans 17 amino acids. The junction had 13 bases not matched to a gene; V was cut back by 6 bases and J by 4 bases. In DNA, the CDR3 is TGCGCCAGCAGACAGGACAGGGTGGGGGACTTTAATGAAAAACTGTTTTTT. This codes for CASRQDRVGDFNEKLFF.

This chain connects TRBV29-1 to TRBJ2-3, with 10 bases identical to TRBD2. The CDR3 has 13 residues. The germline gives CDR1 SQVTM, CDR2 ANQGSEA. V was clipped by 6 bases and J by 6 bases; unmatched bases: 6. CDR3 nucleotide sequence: TGCAGCGTGGGGACGACTAGCGGGGATACGCAGTATTTT. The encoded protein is CSVGTTSGDTQYF.

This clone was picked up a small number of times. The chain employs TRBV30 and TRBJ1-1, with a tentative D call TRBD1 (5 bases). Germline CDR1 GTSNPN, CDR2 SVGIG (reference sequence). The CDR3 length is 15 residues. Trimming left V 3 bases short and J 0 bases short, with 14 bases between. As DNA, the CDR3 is TGTGCCTGGAGGGCCAGACGACAGTTGAACACTGAAGCTTTCTTT. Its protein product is CAWRARRQLNTEAFF.

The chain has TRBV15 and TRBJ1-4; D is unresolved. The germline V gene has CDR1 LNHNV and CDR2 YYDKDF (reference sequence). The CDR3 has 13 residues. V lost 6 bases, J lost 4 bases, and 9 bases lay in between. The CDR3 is CATRPANNEKLFF. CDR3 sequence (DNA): TGTGCCACCAGACCAGCGAATAATGAAAAACTGTTTTTT.

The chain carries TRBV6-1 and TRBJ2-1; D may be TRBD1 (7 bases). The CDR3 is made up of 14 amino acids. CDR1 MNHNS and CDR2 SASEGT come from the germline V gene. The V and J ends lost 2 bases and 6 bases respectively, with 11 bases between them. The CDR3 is CASSEQGGLNEQFF. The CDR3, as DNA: TGTGCCAGCAGTGAACAGGGGGGTCTCAATGAGCAGTTCTTC.

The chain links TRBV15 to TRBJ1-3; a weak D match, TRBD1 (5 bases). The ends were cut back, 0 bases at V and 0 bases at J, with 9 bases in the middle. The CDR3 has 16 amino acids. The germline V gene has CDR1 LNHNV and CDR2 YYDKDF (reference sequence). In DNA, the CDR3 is TGTGCCACCAGCAGAGAGGCAGGGTTCTCTGGAAACACCATATATTTT. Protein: CATSREAGFSGNTIYF.

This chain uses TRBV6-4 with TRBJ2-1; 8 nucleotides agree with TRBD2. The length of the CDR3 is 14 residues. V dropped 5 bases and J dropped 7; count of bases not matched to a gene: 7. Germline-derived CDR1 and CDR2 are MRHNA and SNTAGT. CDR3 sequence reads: CASSPAGLGNEQFF. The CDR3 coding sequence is TGTGCCAGCAGTCCTGCGGGACTAGGGAATGAGCAGTTCTTC.

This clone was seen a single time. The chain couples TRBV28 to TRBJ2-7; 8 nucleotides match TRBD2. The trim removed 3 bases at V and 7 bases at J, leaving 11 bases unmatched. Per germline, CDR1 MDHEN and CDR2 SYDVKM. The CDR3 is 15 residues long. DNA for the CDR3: TGTGCCAGCAGTTTCTCGTCCGGGGGGGCGCGGGAGCAGTACTTC. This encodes CASSFSSGGAREQYF.

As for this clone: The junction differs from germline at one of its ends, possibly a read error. CDR3 residues: CASSFWTTQNYVYTF. In DNA form, the CDR3 reads TGTGCCAGCAGTTTCTGGACGACCCAAAACTATGTCTACACCTTC. The chain joins TRBV6-6 to TRBJ1-2; D not resolved. The CDR3 loop spans 15 amino acids. CDR1 MNHNY and CDR2 SVGAGI come from the germline V gene (reference sequence).

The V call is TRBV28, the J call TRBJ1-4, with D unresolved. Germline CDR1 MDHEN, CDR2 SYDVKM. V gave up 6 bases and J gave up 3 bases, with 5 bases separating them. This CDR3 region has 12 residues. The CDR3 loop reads CASRLSNEKLFF. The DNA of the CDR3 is TGTGCCAGCAGGCTATCTAATGAAAAACTGTTTTTT.